The 3 T cell receptor beta chains below were found in one sample sequenced in a study of T cell repertoires in aging, cancer and after chemotherapy. TCR beta rearrangements were amplified from peripheral blood genomic DNA. TRB rearrangements spanning V, D and J were amplified using mixed TRB-A/B primers. MiXCR was run by TCRdb on the multiplex PCR reads, yielding one entry per CDR3 protein. The sample lists a few thousand distinct CDR3 sequences, 30% to 45% occurring once. Sequencing input: blood. The origin of the receptors is a human donor with a solid tumor.

The chain combines TRBV10-3 with TRBJ1-4; D unclear. CDR1 is ENHRY, CDR2 SYGVKD, per germline. The V and J ends lost 3 bases and 8 bases respectively, with 7 bases between them. This CDR3 is 12 amino acids long. For the CDR3, the DNA is TGTGCCATCAGTGAAGGAAGAGAAAAACTGTTTTTT. Its translation is CAISEGREKLFF.

This clonotype appeared a few times. In DNA, the CDR3 is TGTGCCAGTACCGGGTCGGCTAACTATGGCTACACCTTC. It yields the protein CASTGSANYGYTF. The chain couples TRBV6-1 to TRBJ1-2; D is ambiguous. The V gene lost 9 bases and the J gene lost 0 bases, with 11 bases spanning the gap. This CDR3 contains 13 residues. The germline CDR1 and CDR2 sequences are MNHNS and SASEGT.

Turning to this clonotype: At one of its ends the junction is not consistent with the germline gene, which may arise from a read error. The rearrangement links TRBV5-6 to TRBJ2-1; tentatively, D is TRBD2 (5 bases). Germline-derived CDR1 and CDR2 are SGHDT and YYEEEE. The CDR3 runs to 16 residues. In DNA, the CDR3 is TGTGCCAGCAGCTTGGCCTATCTAGCCCCCCTTGATGCCGAACTCTTC. Its translation is CASSLAYLAPLDAELF.